The 6 T cell receptor beta chains in this list originate from one sample, sequenced in a study of molecular identifiers for immune sequencing clone quantification. TCRdb redid the calling of the PCR reads with MiXCR, one entry per CDR3 protein. This table holds 100,000 or so distinct CDR3 sequences, roughly 38% found once. Sample: naive CD8+ T cells from blood, with Jurkat cell RNA spiked in. Subset defined: FACS-sorted CD8+CD4-CCR7+CD45RA+ naive T cells. Receptors originate from a human donor in good health. Some libraries in this study had Jurkat cell RNA spiked in.

The V and J genes are TRBV2 and TRBJ2-5; TRBD1 is a possible D gene (6 bases). CDR1 and CDR2 from the germline V gene are SNHLY and FYNNEI. CDR3 length equals 14 residues. Between the trimmed V and J ends, which lost 5 bases and 2 bases, there was a span of 12 bases. The DNA for the CDR3 is TGTGCCAGCAGTACCCGACAGGATCAAGAGACCCAGTACTTC. Translated: CASSTRQDQETQYF.

Comment on this clonotype: A much bigger clone sits one base away, suggesting this may be a read error. This chain uses TRBV2 with TRBJ2-1; tentative D call: TRBD1 (5 bases). Germline CDR1 SNHLY, CDR2 FYNNEI. The CDR3 has 11 residues. The V and J ends lost 8 bases and 9 bases respectively, with 11 bases between them. The CDR3 nucleotides are TGTGCCAGCCTGGGTACAGGTGAGCAGTTCTTC. Its protein is CASLGTGEQFF.

With respect to this clonotype: Since a much larger clone is just one base distant, this may be a read error. The rearrangement joins TRBV5-1 to TRBJ2-1, with TRBD2 matching over 10 bases. The CDR3 consists of 13 residues. CDR1 is SGHRS and CDR2 is YFSETQ in the germline V gene. The CDR3 protein is CASSLAGADEQIF. In DNA form, the CDR3 reads TGCGCCAGCAGTCTAGCGGGAGCGGATGAGCAGATCTTC.

The chain recombines TRBV2 with TRBJ2-5; D remains unclear. The CDR3 loop spans 17 amino acids. Germline V gives CDR1 SNHLY, CDR2 FYNNEI. V dropped 3 bases and J dropped 0 bases, with 17 bases sitting between them. For the CDR3, the DNA is TGTGCCAGCAGTGAGTTATCGGCGTTCGGATACCAAGAGACCCAGTACTTC. This translates into CASSELSAFGYQETQYF. The whole variable domain, filled in from reference TRBV2 and TRBJ2-5, reads EPEVTQTPSHQVTQMGQEVILRCVPISNHLYFYWYRQILGQKVEFLVSFYNNEISEKSEIFDDQFSVERPDGSNFTLKIRSTKLEDSAMYFCASSELSAFGYQETQYFGPGTRLLVL.

This chain links TRBV20-1 with TRBJ2-7; 7 bases align to TRBD1. The V and J ends lost 3 bases and 2 bases, in that order; junction bases with no gene match: 13. There are 16 residues in the CDR3. The germline CDR1 and CDR2 sequences are DFQATT and SNEGSKA (reference sequence). The CDR3 DNA is TGCAGTGCTAGCACTCTCCACAGGGGTGTAACCTACGAGCAGTACTTC. This gives the protein CSASTLHRGVTYEQYF.

This clonotype was recorded many times. This chain uses TRBV28 with TRBJ2-4; no definite D call. Germline CDR1 is MDHEN and CDR2 is SYDVKM. The CDR3 loop spans 15 amino acids. Trimming shortened V by 5 bases and J by 7 bases, and 18 bases separated the two germline ends. The CDR3 protein is CASSPAFRNVNIQYF. The CDR3 nucleotides read TGTGCCAGCAGTCCCGCTTTCAGGAATGTTAACATTCAGTACTTC.